This T cell receptor (beta chain) stems from a study of T cell responses to AZD1222 COVID-19 vaccine. Only in-frame clones appear in the TCRdb table, and some are missing; sequencing was by immunoSEQ multiplex PCR. The sample has 100,000 to 150,000 clones; about nine tenths are singletons. The material was peripheral blood, obtained 28 days after the second AZD1222 dose. This TCR was sampled from an adult who received the AZD1222 COVID-19 vaccine.

The CDR3 loop reads CASSQEFHRGYNYGYTF. In nucleotides, the CDR3 is TGTGCCAGCAGCCAAGAATTTCACAGGGGCTATAACTATGGCTACACCTTC. This rearrangement joins TRBV3-1 (or the pseudogene TRBV3-2) to TRBJ1-2; the match to TRBD1 covers 7 bases. The CDR3 covers 17 residues. V lost 0 bases and J lost 1; bases outside the gene matches: 8. Per germline, CDR1 LGHDT and CDR2 YNNKEL (reference sequence).